One TCR beta chain is described in this entry. Its antigen is currently unknown. TCRdb redid the calling of the reads with MiXCR, one entry per CDR3 protein. Among 25,000 or so distinct CDR3 sequences listed, around 77% were seen once. This sample is part of a study of type 1 regulatory T cells. Study-wide background: An in vitro protocol generated T-allo10, a Tr1-enriched, alloantigen-specific CD4 T cell product.

This CDR3 contains 16 residues. V lost 4 bases to trimming and J lost 0 bases; unmatched junction nucleotides: 6. Germline V gene sequence: CDR1 SGHRS, CDR2 YFSETQ. The graft donor-derived T-allo10 cells reportedly recognize host alloantigens, are anergic, and suppress alloantigen-specifically. The sequencing sample was made of cultured T cells, either the whole culture or a sorted T cell fraction (not recorded which). Subset here: Tr1-enriched cell product generated in vitro against host alloantigens. The receptor was isolated from a human donor in good health. The chain joins TRBV5-1 to TRBJ1-1; 10 nucleotides match TRBD1. The CDR3 is CASSRQGAELNTEAFF. For the CDR3, the DNA is TGCGCCAGCAGCCGACAGGGGGCGGAACTGAACACTGAAGCTTTCTTT.